This T cell receptor (beta chain) was captured in a study of blood T cell repertoires in COVID-19. In its sample, this clone was seen once. Per the original data handling: Reference gene primer amplification in the assay estimated nucleated cell counts. TCRdb's copy holds only in-frame clones and misses some; the assay was immunoSEQ multiplex PCR. V and J calls and clone size are copied from that table; D and trimming were computed from the DNA. The sample has some 260,000 clones, around 82% seen once; the top ten hold 4.5% to 5%. The origin of this receptor is a woman over 75 with active or convalescent COVID-19. The sequencing input was peripheral blood.

The CDR3 loop reads CASSLAGLASTDTQYF. Written as DNA, the CDR3 is TGTGCCAGCAGCTTAGCGGGACTAGCGAGCACAGATACGCAGTATTTT. V is TRBV7-9 and J is TRBJ2-3; 10 positions match TRBD2. J was trimmed by 0 bases and V by 0 bases; bases with no gene match: 0. Germline loops: CDR1 SEHNR, CDR2 FQNEAQ (reference sequence). CDR3 length: 16 residues.